The 24 T cell receptor beta chains reported below all come from one sample, sequenced in a study of cytomegalovirus exposure and HLA in healthy donors. Primers for the PCR totalled 60 Vbeta and 13 Jbeta. Assay used: immunoSEQ multiplex PCR; TCRdb lists only in-frame clones, some missing. In the table there are 120,000 to 150,000 clones, around 10% of which are singletons. Sequences were obtained from PBMCs. These receptors were obtained from a male donor in good health and CMV-seronegative.

This chain uses TRBV9 with TRBJ2-7, with TRBD2 matching over 7 bases. CDR1 is SGDLS and CDR2 is YYNGEE in the germline V gene. CDR3 length: 12 amino acids. The V segment lost 1 base and the J segment 6 bases; nucleotides outside the gene matches: 1. The CDR3 spells CASSVWGGEQYF. The DNA of the CDR3 is TGTGCCAGCAGCGTATGGGGGGGCGAGCAGTACTTC.

The sample holds a few counts of this clone. V gene TRBV9 combines with J gene TRBJ2-1, with 11 bases that match TRBD1. V dropped 3 bases and J dropped 2; count of bases not matched to a gene: 4. CDR1 and CDR2 (germline): SGDLS, YYNGEE. The CDR3 runs 16 residues. As DNA, the CDR3 is TGTGCCAGCAGCGGGGGGGGACAGGGGGCCTACAATGAGCAGTTCTTC. Translation gives CASSGGGQGAYNEQFF.

The rearrangement uses TRBV27 and TRBJ2-2, with 14 positions matching TRBD2. The CDR3 has 18 residues. Germline V lookup: CDR1 MNHEY, CDR2 SMNVEV (reference sequence). Trimming removed 4 bases from V and 5 bases from J; junction bases left unmatched: 9. The CDR3, as DNA: TGTGCCAGCAGTTCAGTGGGACTAGCGGGAGAGGTAACCGGGGAGCTGTTTTTT. Translating it yields CASSSVGLAGEVTGELFF.

A few counts support this clone. The chain uses TRBV10-3 and TRBJ2-2, with a weak D call TRBD2 (5 bases). Trimming pared 0 bases from V and 3 bases from J, leaving 8 bases between. This CDR3 has 15 amino acids. Germline V gene lookup returns CDR1 ENHRY and CDR2 SYGVKD. The CDR3 DNA sequence: TGTGCCATCAGTGAGTCCCGGGGTGACACCGGGGAGCTGTTTTTT. Amino acid sequence: CAISESRGDTGELFF.

This clone was counted only a few times. This chain uses TRBV18 with TRBJ1-1, with TRBD1 as a possible D gene (5 bases). The V gene's germline CDR1 is KGHSH and CDR2 LQKENI. The V end was cut by 3 bases, the J end by 2 bases, with 13 bases between. The CDR3 has 15 residues. The CDR3 DNA follows: TGTGCCAGCTCACCCCCTTCAGGGTTCAACACTGAAGCTTTCTTT. Translating it yields CASSPPSGFNTEAFF.

V and J are TRBV2 and TRBJ1-4, with 8 bases lining up with TRBD1. Germline-derived CDR1 and CDR2 are SNHLY and FYNNEI. The CDR3 covers 12 residues. With V trimmed by 6 bases and J by 8 bases, 2 bases remained unmatched. CDR3 residues: CASRDRAEKLFF. The CDR3 region has the DNA TGTGCCAGCAGGGACAGGGCCGAAAAACTGTTTTTT.

The J gene is TRBJ2-7, the V gene TRBV6-5; the D gene is possibly TRBD2 (6 bases). V was trimmed by 10 bases and J by 5 bases, leaving 21 bases between them. The length of the CDR3 is 14 residues. The germline gives CDR1 MNHEY, CDR2 SVGAGI. The CDR3 is CATSPAGSKHEQYF. The CDR3 DNA reads as TGTGCCACTTCGCCAGCCGGGAGTAAGCACGAGCAGTACTTC.

This chain connects TRBV9 to TRBJ2-1, with 9 bases fitting TRBD2. V shed 1 base and J 4 bases; nucleotides not matched to a gene: 6. CDR3 size: 16 residues. CDR1 is SGDLS and CDR2 is YYNGEE in the germline V gene. CDR3 coding DNA: TGTGCCAGCAGCGTACGAGGCGGGAGGGAGTACAATGAGCAGTTCTTC. This sequence encodes CASSVRGGREYNEQFF.

The genes are TRBV15 and TRBJ2-6; maybe TRBD2 (5 bases). This CDR3 spans 14 amino acids. Germline CDR1 LNHNV, CDR2 YYDKDF (reference sequence). Between the trimmed V and J ends, which lost 8 bases and 0 bases, there was a span of 8 bases. CDR3 amino acids: CATRDFSGANVLTF. CDR3 nucleotides: TGTGCCACCCGGGATTTCTCTGGGGCCAACGTCCTGACTTTC.

The CDR3 bases are TGTGCCAGTTCTGGGGGCCGGTTATCTAACACCGGGGAGCTGTTTTTT. Amino acids: CASSGGRLSNTGELFF. The chain links TRBV19 to TRBJ2-2; D perhaps matches TRBD1 (6 bases). CDR1 is LNHDA, CDR2 SQIVND, per germline (reference sequence). The V end was cut by 8 bases, the J end by 2 bases, with 18 bases between. CDR3 length equals 16 residues.

This clone has just a few counts. The chain carries TRBV4-3 and TRBJ1-1; D is perhaps TRBD1 (6 bases). Germline CDR1 is LGHNA and CDR2 is YSLEER. This CDR3 spans 15 amino acids. V lost 1 base to trimming and J lost 4 bases, with 13 bases between them. The CDR3 loop reads CASSQGGGQSTEAFF. The CDR3 coding sequence is TGCGCCAGCAGCCAAGGCGGGGGGCAGAGCACTGAAGCTTTCTTT.

This clone was seen a handful of times. In nucleotides, the CDR3 is TGTGCCAGCAGTCCCCCGGGAAGGGCTGGCTACACCTTC. This encodes CASSPPGRAGYTF. The gene calls are TRBV6-5 and TRBJ1-2, with D uncertain. The germline CDR1 and CDR2 sequences are MNHEY and SVGAGI. V lost 5 bases and J lost 7, with 14 bases in between. CDR3 size: 13 residues.

This clone was detected a few times. This chain links TRBV4-3 with TRBJ2-1; possible D gene TRBD1, 6 bases. CDR1 is LGHNA and CDR2 is YSLEER in the germline V gene. CDR3 length: 17 residues. V was clipped by 3 bases and J by 0 bases, with 15 bases between them. CDR3 in DNA: TGCGCCAGCAGCCAGCCTCCAGGGGCGAGCTCCTACAATGAGCAGTTCTTC. Its protein is CASSQPPGASSYNEQFF.

The chain employs TRBV18 and TRBJ2-3; 14 bases line up with TRBD2. V gave up 3 bases and J gave up 6 bases; unmatched junction bases: 17. Per germline, CDR1 KGHSH and CDR2 LQKENI. The length of the CDR3 is 20 residues. The CDR3 coding sequence is TGTGCCAGCTCACCCAAACAGGGCGCGCGACTAGCGGGAGGGCCCGATACGCAGTATTTT. It encodes CASSPKQGARLAGGPDTQYF. The complete variable domain, with remaining parts taken from reference TRBV18 and TRBJ2-3, reads NAGVMQNPRHLVRRRGQEARLRCSPMKGHSHVYWYRQLPEEGLKFMVYLQKENIIDESGMPKERFSAEFPKEGPSILRIQQVVRGDSAAYFCASSPKQGARLAGGPDTQYFGPGTRLTVL.

The V and J genes are TRBV9 and TRBJ2-3; 10 bases match TRBD1. Germline lookup yields CDR1 SGDLS and CDR2 YYNGEE. This CDR3 is built from 19 residues. The junction had 16 bases not matched to a gene; V was cut back by 4 bases and J by 2 bases. As DNA, the CDR3 is TGTGCCAGCAGCTCACCCGGGACAGGGGTGGGCCACGACACAGATACGCAGTATTTT. It translates to CASSSPGTGVGHDTDTQYF.

The V and J genes are TRBV19 and TRBJ1-4; 10 bases agree with TRBD1. This CDR3 is built from 16 residues. The ends lost 2 bases at V and 8 bases at J; junction bases unmatched: 8. CDR1 and CDR2 (germline): LNHDA, SQIVND (reference sequence). CDR3 DNA sequence: TGTGCCAGTAGTATACGGGGACAGGGGCGAAGGGAAAAACTGTTTTTT. Translation gives CASSIRGQGRREKLFF.

In its sample, this clone was seen a few times. V usage is TRBV19 and J usage is TRBJ1-1; weak D call: TRBD1 (6 bases). Germline V gene data show CDR1 as LNHDA and CDR2 as SQIVND (reference sequence). This CDR3 comprises 14 residues. The V end was cut by 7 bases, the J end by 3 bases, with 15 bases between. The CDR3 sequence: CASTVGGADTEAFF. CDR3 in DNA: TGTGCCAGTACGGTGGGGGGGGCTGACACTGAAGCTTTCTTT.

The chain couples TRBV7-3 to TRBJ1-2, with 7 positions matching TRBD1. Germline CDR1 SGHTA, CDR2 FQGTGA. V was clipped by 5 bases and J by 4 bases; unmatched bases: 4. The CDR3 loop spans 13 amino acids. CDR3 bases: TGTGCCAGCAGCGGGGCAGGGGGCTATGGCTACACCTTC. This sequence encodes CASSGAGGYGYTF.

A few counts support this clone. The chain recombines TRBV6-6 with TRBJ1-1; 8 bases are shared with TRBD1. V dropped 2 bases and J dropped 6; count of bases not matched to a gene: 8. Germline V lookup: CDR1 MNHNY, CDR2 SVGAGI (reference sequence). This CDR3 is 15 amino acids long. CDR3 amino acids: CASSYATGEGPEAFF. The CDR3 coding sequence is TGTGCCAGCAGTTACGCGACAGGGGAAGGCCCTGAAGCTTTCTTT.

The V gene is TRBV5-1, the J gene TRBJ1-2; TRBD1 agrees at 7 bases. This CDR3 is built from 13 residues. With 4 bases clipped from V and 5 bases from J, the junction kept 5 bases outside the gene matches. Germline V gene sequence: CDR1 SGHRS, CDR2 YFSETQ. The CDR3 DNA reads TGCGCCAGCAGCACACAGGGGATTTATGGCTACACCTTC. As protein: CASSTQGIYGYTF.

This chain links TRBV13 with TRBJ1-2, with TRBD1 matching over 9 bases. Per germline, CDR1 PRHDT and CDR2 FYEKMQ (reference sequence). The CDR3 sequence is 16 residues long. The V and J ends lost 3 bases and 3 bases, in that order; junction bases with no gene match: 8. The CDR3 spells CASSLGTGLGYYGYTF. The CDR3 DNA sequence: TGTGCCAGCAGCTTGGGGACAGGGTTAGGATACTATGGCTACACCTTC. The full variable domain, in which reference TRBV13 and TRBJ1-2 provide the parts outside the CDR3, is AAGVIQSPRHLIKEKRETATLKCYPIPRHDTVYWYQQGPGQDPQFLISFYEKMQSDKGSIPDRFSAQQFSDYHSELNMSSLELGDSALYFCASSLGTGLGYYGYTFGSGTRLTVV.

This clone was counted a few times. Other DNA sequences in the sample encode the same CDR3. The chain couples TRBV7-2 to TRBJ2-3; D is uncertain. The germline V and J ends were trimmed by 1 base and 0 bases, with 5 bases remaining between them. The CDR3 length is 14 residues. Per the germline V gene, CDR1 is SGHTA and CDR2 is FQGNSA. CDR3 nucleotides: TGTGCCAGCAGCTTAGACAGCAGCACAGATACGCAGTATTTT. This sequence encodes CASSLDSSTDTQYF.

This clone was observed a handful of times. This chain uses TRBV5-6 with TRBJ2-4, with 7 bases identical to TRBD1. This CDR3 is 15 amino acids long. The V gene's germline CDR1 is SGHDT and CDR2 YYEEEE. The junction had 7 bases not matched to a gene; V was cut back by 0 bases and J by 7 bases. In DNA, the CDR3 is TGTGCCAGCAGCTTGGAGGACAGGTCGAGGAACATTCAGTACTTC. Encoded protein: CASSLEDRSRNIQYF. The variable domain in full, with the rest retrieved from reference TRBV5-6 and TRBJ2-4, is DAGVTQSPTHLIKTRGQQVTLRCSPKSGHDTVSWYQQALGQGPQFIFQYYEEEERQRGNFPDRFSGHQFPNYSSELNVNALLLGDSALYLCASSLEDRSRNIQYFGAGTRLSVL.

V and J are TRBV7-2 and TRBJ2-5; 16 positions agree with TRBD2. The trim removed 4 bases at V and 4 bases at J, leaving 6 bases unmatched. Per the germline V gene, CDR1 is SGHTA and CDR2 is FQGNSA. The CDR3 length is 17 residues. CDR3 DNA sequence: TGTGCCAGCAGCTCGGGACTAGCGGGAGGGCTGGGAGAGACCCAGTACTTC. It specifies CASSSGLAGGLGETQYF.